The clone carrying this T cell receptor (beta chain) was picked up many times. This sample was included in a study of T-cell memory formation after mild COVID-19. Looking at the study overall: Each donor largely had its own TCR clusters.

The TCR alpha and TCR beta cDNA libraries, bearing sample barcodes and UMIs, were generated by 5'RACE using constant-segment primers. TCRdb analysed the 5' RACE reads with MiXCR anew, one entry per CDR3 protein. This table holds 14,000 to 15,000 distinct CDR3 sequences, about 21% found once. Germline-derived CDR1 and CDR2 are DFQATT and SNEGSKA (reference sequence). This CDR3 spans 11 amino acids. V lost 6 bases, J lost 8 bases, and 11 bases lay in between. The origin of this receptor is a man younger than 35 who had mild COVID-19 (a few samples of this study predate the infection). Cell type and time point are not known. V gene TRBV20-1 combines with J gene TRBJ2-1; D not resolved. The sample comprised PBMCs or a T cell subset sorted from them (not recorded which). The DNA of the CDR3 is TGCAGTGCCCGAACCCGGTATGAGCAGTTCTTC. Protein sequence: CSARTRYEQFF.